The entry below describes one T cell receptor beta chain. Its antigen is as yet unknown. These data belong to a study of CD8 T cells in ankylosing spondylitis. Findings and caveats of the study: Blood from ankylosing spondylitis patients appeared to carry a characteristic roughly 8-variant TCR beta motif. Some motif variants had been reported before (in reactive arthritis synovial fluid and blood). Clones linked to disease were reported to show significant enrichment in matched ankylosing spondylitis synovial fluid.

CDR1 SGHTA and CDR2 FQGNSA come from the germline V gene. Trimming at V came to 1 base and at J to 2 bases, leaving 6 bases not matched to a gene. The CDR3 extends over 17 amino acids. The authors made TCR beta libraries by quantitative 5'-RACE with molecular barcodes. TCRdb re-called the 5' RACE reads with MiXCR, one entry per CDR3 protein. The top ten hold 29% of the sample, which has more than 150,000 distinct CDR3 sequences, around a tenth seen once. The source of this sequence is a male donor with ankylosing spondylitis or in good health (not recorded which). The sequenced material came from blood, either unsorted or a sorted T cell fraction (not recorded which). The chain recombines TRBV7-2 with TRBJ2-1; TRBD2 aligns across 9 bases. The CDR3 protein is CASSLVGVAGAYNEQFF. The DNA of the CDR3 is TGTGCCAGCAGCTTAGTAGGGGTAGCGGGGGCCTACAATGAGCAGTTCTTC. Variable domain in full (rest from reference TRBV7-2 and TRBJ2-1): GAGVSQSPSNKVTEKGKDVELRCDPISGHTALYWYRQSLGQGLEFLIYFQGNSAPDKSGLPSDRFSAERTGGSVSTLTIQRTQQEDSAVYLCASSLVGVAGAYNEQFFGPGTRLTVL.